This TCR beta chain is from a study of T cell responses to AZD1222 COVID-19 vaccine (dated by TCRdb to the early 2020s). In terms of the full investigation: TCR sequencing was performed for over 230 trial participants, of whom roughly 200 were given two doses of AZD1222 and around 25 were given two doses of MenACWY control vaccine. Enrollment into the trials was organized by age into subgroups of 18-55, 56-69 and 70-plus years, and those subgroups contained roughly 150, 30 and 60 TCR-sequenced participants, respectively.

Trimming removed 6 bases from V and 8 bases from J, leaving 13 bases between the germline ends. The germline V gene (reference sequence) sets CDR1 to LNHDA and CDR2 to SQIVND. From the cysteine up to the phenylalanine, the CDR3 has a length of 13 residues. This entry keeps only the CDR3 DNA: 39 bases, framed from base 1. Points on this clone: The antigen it binds to is not known. The record has no base qualities; no much larger clone is one base away.

The time point label, read with the paper, signifies: about 28 days (+/-7) after the second vaccine dose. The sample's treatment or condition, from its label and the paper: meningococcal conjugate vaccine given as trial control. The vaccinee samples were drawn from two UK trials, COV001 and COV002, one of which was a single-blind randomized controlled phase 2/3 trial testing AZD1222 (ChAdOx1 nCoV-19) in healthy adults. For TCRbeta chain sequencing, PBMC samples were collected from trial participants at day 0 and at day 28 after the second dose. Paper-wide results and their limitations: In the small 56-69-year group, the increase in depth fell short of significance, most likely because of low power. Reportedly, close to half of the unique spike-specific TCRs recognized epitopes lying outside the regions that are mutated in the B.1.351 and B.1.1.7 variants. The vaccine-associated CD4 TCRs covered the entire spike protein, and the dominant responses fell in regions 160-218 and 743-854. A significant rise in spike-specific TCR breadth and depth was observed after two AZD1222 doses relative to day 0 and relative to MenACWY recipients. Because no day 14 peak-response samples were available, repertoires were characterized only after the peak T cell response. Participants were mostly white British, with more females than males. The authors suggested clonal diversity may have been underestimated. Conclusions about previously exposed vaccinees are limited because only a handful of AZD1222 recipients were SARS-CoV-2 seropositive at baseline.

The CDR3 regions of human TCRbeta chains were subjected to immunosequencing. The study's own analysis went as follows. TCRs in the repertoires were compared against a reference library of SARS-CoV-2-specific TCRs that had been generated with the MIRA antigen-specificity platform. Breadth meant the fraction of unique TCRs that were SARS-CoV-2-associated, whereas depth meant the fraction of total T cells that were SARS-CoV-2-associated. Each spike-specific TCR was assigned to its reactive spike region and to a CD4 or CD8 class using the MIRA data. Log10-transformed breadth and depth values were compared by one-way ANOVA with Sidak's multiple comparisons tests. TCRdb limited this immuneACCESS table to in-frame rearrangements with V and J called. A share of clones is missing; checked studies link under half to unresolved V genes, and the rest is unexplained. The V and J calls and clone size were taken over from that table, and D and trimming were inferred from the DNA. Across this sample there are 180,000 or so clones, with roughly 93% seen only once. The ten most abundant clones make up around 0.98% of the sample.

The sequencing used peripheral blood, collected 28 days after the second dose of the MenACWY control vaccine. This TCR was sampled from an adult who received the MenACWY meningococcal vaccine as a control. Recombination joined TRBV19 with TRBJ1-4; the D gene assignment is ambiguous. The CDR3 loop reads CASSRERREKLFF. The DNA sequence is given as TGTGCCAGTAGCCGGGAAAGGAGGGAAAAACTGTTTTTT.